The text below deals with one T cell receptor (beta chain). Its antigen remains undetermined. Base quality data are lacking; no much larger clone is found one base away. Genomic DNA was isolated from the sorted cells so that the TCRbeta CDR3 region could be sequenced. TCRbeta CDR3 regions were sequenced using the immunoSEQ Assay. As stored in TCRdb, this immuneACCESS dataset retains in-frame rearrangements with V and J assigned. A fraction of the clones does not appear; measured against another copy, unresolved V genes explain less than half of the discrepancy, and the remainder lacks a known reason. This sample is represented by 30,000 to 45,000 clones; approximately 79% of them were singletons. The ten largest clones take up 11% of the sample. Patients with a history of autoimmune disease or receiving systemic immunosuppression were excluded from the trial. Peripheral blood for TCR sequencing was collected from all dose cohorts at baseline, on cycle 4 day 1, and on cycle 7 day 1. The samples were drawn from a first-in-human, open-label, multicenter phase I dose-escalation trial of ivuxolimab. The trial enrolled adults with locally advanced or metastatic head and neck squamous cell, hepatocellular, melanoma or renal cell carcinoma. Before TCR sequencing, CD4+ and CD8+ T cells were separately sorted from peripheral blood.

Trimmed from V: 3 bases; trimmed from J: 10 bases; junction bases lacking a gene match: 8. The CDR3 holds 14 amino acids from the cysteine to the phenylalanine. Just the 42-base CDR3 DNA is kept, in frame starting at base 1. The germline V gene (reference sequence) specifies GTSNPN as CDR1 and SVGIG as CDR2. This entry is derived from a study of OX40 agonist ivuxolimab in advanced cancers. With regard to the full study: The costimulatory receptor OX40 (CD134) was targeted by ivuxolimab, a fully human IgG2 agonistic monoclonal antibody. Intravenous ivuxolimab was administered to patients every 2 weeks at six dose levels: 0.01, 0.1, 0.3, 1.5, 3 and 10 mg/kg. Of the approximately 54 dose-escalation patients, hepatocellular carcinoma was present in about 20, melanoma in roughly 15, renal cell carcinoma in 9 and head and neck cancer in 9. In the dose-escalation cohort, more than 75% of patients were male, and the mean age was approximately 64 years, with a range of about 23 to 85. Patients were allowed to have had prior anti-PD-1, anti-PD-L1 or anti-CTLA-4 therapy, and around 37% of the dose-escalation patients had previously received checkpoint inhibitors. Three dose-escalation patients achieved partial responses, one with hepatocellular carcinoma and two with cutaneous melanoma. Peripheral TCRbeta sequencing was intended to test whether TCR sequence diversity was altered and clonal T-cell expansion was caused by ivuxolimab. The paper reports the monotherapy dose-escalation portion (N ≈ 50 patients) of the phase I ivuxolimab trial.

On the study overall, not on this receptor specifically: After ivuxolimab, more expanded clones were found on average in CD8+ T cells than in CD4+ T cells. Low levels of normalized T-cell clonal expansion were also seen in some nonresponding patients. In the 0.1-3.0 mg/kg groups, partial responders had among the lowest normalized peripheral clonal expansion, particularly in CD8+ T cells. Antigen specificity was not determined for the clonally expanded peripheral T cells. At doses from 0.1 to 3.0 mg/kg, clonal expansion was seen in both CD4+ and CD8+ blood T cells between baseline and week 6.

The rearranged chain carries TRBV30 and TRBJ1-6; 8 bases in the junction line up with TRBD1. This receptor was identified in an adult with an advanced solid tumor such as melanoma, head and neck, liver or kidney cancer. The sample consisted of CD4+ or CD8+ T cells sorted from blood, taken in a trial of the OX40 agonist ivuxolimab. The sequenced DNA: TGTGCCTGGAGCCCCGGACAGGGCCAGTCACCCCTCCACTTT. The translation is CAWSPGQGQSPLHF.